This T cell receptor beta chain appears in the sequencing data of a study of cytomegalovirus exposure and HLA in healthy donors. 60 Vbeta and 13 Jbeta primers were used in PCR. Sequencing used immunoSEQ multiplex PCR; TCRdb keeps in-frame clones, though not all of them. The top ten clones hold approximately 0.39% of a sample with almost 200,000 clones, roughly 77% of them seen once. Germline V gives CDR1 SGHNT, CDR2 YYREEE (reference sequence). The V end lost 0 bases, the J end lost 12 bases, and 13 bases lay between the germline ends. CDR3 length: 14 residues. General study results and limits: Accurate prediction of most subjects' HLA-A and HLA-B alleles from TCR beta sequences was reported. It was assumed in the presence/absence analyses that sequencing depth was roughly uniform across donors. A prior analysis recorded that most TCR beta V segments were productive about 87% or about 30% of the time.

As concerns this clone: The antigen remains unidentified.

This sequence joins TRBV5-4 and TRBJ1-6; D is uncertain. This sequence originates from a male donor in good health and CMV-seropositive. Sequenced: PBMCs. The DNA of the CDR3 is TGTGCCAGCAGCTTGGGTTTTCGGGGTCTACCCCTCCACTTT. This encodes CASSLGFRGLPLHF.